Presented here are 25 T cell receptor beta chains from one specimen sequenced in a study of CD8+ T cells in alopecia areata. It was cDNA, reverse transcribed from extracted RNA, that served as the sequencing template. Profiling relied on immunoSEQ multiplex PCR, and the TCRdb table lists in-frame clones only, not all of them. The data show 140,000 to 150,000 clones, approximately 50% seen once. Source: CD4+ T cells sorted from blood, taken at week 0. These receptors came from a human donor with alopecia areata.

The chain joins TRBV29-1 to TRBJ2-7; a possible D gene is TRBD1 (5 bases). The CDR3 loop spans 13 amino acids. Germline lookup yields CDR1 SQVTM and CDR2 ANQGSEA. V was clipped by 4 bases and J by 4 bases, with 14 bases between them. The CDR3 here is CSVVPDIPYEQYF. CDR3 nucleotides: TGCAGCGTTGTCCCGGACATTCCTTACGAGCAGTACTTC.

The V gene is TRBV29-1, the J gene TRBJ1-5, with TRBD1 matching 8 bases. Germline CDR1 and CDR2: SQVTM and ANQGSEA. Trimming cost V 4 bases and J 4 bases; bases outside gene matches: 3. The CDR3 sequence is 13 residues long. The CDR3 is CSVATGGNQPQHF. CDR3 nucleotide sequence: TGCAGCGTTGCCACAGGGGGGAATCAGCCCCAGCATTTT.

V and J are TRBV7-2 and TRBJ2-7, with D uncertain. V was cut by 4 bases and J by 4 bases, with 8 bases left in between. The germline V gene has CDR1 SGHTA and CDR2 FQGNSA. The CDR3 extends over 12 amino acids. The CDR3 here is CASSSLLYEQYF. CDR3 nucleotides: TGTGCCAGCAGCTCGTTACTATACGAGCAGTACTTC.

V is TRBV10-3 and J is TRBJ2-7; possibly TRBD1 or TRBD2 for D (5 bases each). The CDR3 contains 15 residues. V shed 4 bases and J shed 2 bases, with 15 bases lying between them. Germline V gives CDR1 ENHRY, CDR2 SYGVKD. The DNA for the CDR3 is TGTGCCATCAGTGGCTATCAGGGACGGGCCTACGAGCAGTACTTC. Encoded protein: CAISGYQGRAYEQYF.

The chain combines TRBV18 with TRBJ1-1, with TRBD1 matching over 8 bases. The CDR3 consists of 12 residues. V trimming: 3 bases; J trimming: 8 bases; junction bases outside the gene matches: 2. Per the germline V gene, CDR1 is KGHSH and CDR2 is LQKENI. The CDR3 coding sequence is TGTGCCAGCTCACCGACAGGGGAAGAAGCTTTCTTT. Translated: CASSPTGEEAFF.

The CDR3 loop is CASRKTGAYEQYF. CDR3 nucleotide sequence: TGTGCCAGCAGGAAGACCGGGGCCTACGAGCAGTACTTC. J is TRBJ2-7 and V is TRBV25-1; weak D call: TRBD2 (5 bases). Germline values: CDR1 MGHDK, CDR2 SYGVNS. The CDR3 contains 13 residues. V dropped 6 bases and J dropped 2 bases, with 11 bases sitting between them.

This clone was observed a handful of times. The chain is built from TRBV7-3 and TRBJ2-1; 13 bases line up with TRBD2. Looked up from germline, CDR1 is SGHTA and CDR2 is FQGTGA. V lost 5 bases and J lost 7; bases outside the gene matches: 5. The CDR3 spans 15 residues. The CDR3 here is CASSRTSGSQNEQFF. DNA of the CDR3: TGTGCCAGCAGCAGGACTAGCGGGAGTCAGAATGAGCAGTTCTTC.

The table lists this clone with a few counts. The chain recombines TRBV2 with TRBJ2-5, with TRBD2 matching 8 bases. The germline V gene has CDR1 SNHLY and CDR2 FYNNEI. Trimming took 3 bases from V and 14 from J; bases not matched to a gene: 11. The CDR3 covers 13 residues. CDR3 sequence reads: CASSDPLAVFYYF. CDR3 DNA sequence: TGTGCCAGCAGTGATCCACTAGCGGTCTTTTATTACTTC.

The gene calls are TRBV9 and TRBJ2-7, with 7 bases that match TRBD2. The CDR3 is 13 amino acids. V gave up 3 bases and J gave up 3 bases; unmatched junction bases: 3. Germline V gene lookup returns CDR1 SGDLS and CDR2 YYNGEE. CDR3: CASSASGNYEQYF. The CDR3 DNA reads TGTGCCAGCAGCGCTAGCGGAAACTACGAGCAGTACTTC.

The chain uses TRBV11-2 and TRBJ2-3; D is uncertain. The CDR3 is 12 amino acids. The V gene lost 1 base and the J gene lost 7 bases, with 6 bases spanning the gap. Germline CDR1 SGHAT, CDR2 FQNNGV. The CDR3 protein is CASSLGRNTQYF. Written as DNA, the CDR3 is TGTGCCAGCAGCTTAGGGCGGAATACGCAGTATTTT.

This chain joins TRBV30 and TRBJ2-5; D not resolved. Trimming removed 1 base at V and 3 bases at J, with 3 bases between. From germline, CDR1 is GTSNPN and CDR2 SVGIG (reference sequence). The CDR3 loop spans 11 amino acids. CDR3 nucleotide sequence: TGTGCCTGGAGTGAAGAAGAGACCCAGTACTTC. Translated: CAWSEEETQYF.

There are many counts of this clone. The rearrangement joins TRBV14 to TRBJ2-2; 15 nucleotides align to TRBD2. J lost 9 bases, V lost 4 bases, and 9 bases had no gene match. Germline V gene lookup returns CDR1 SGHDN and CDR2 FVKESK. The CDR3 length is 17 residues. This chain's CDR3 is CASSLGLAGGPRRELFF. The CDR3 coding sequence is TGTGCCAGCAGCCTGGGACTAGCGGGAGGCCCTCGGAGGGAGCTGTTTTTT.

The CDR3: CAISGSSGRLTYNEQFF. CDR3 sequence (DNA): TGTGCCATCAGTGGGTCTAGCGGGAGACTCACCTACAATGAGCAGTTCTTC. This rearrangement joins TRBV10-3 to TRBJ2-1; 10 nucleotides agree with TRBD2. Losses at the gene ends were 4 bases for V and 2 bases for J; bases not matched to a gene: 8. The CDR3 contains 17 residues. Germline values: CDR1 ENHRY, CDR2 SYGVKD.

The rearrangement uses TRBV2 and TRBJ2-1; possible D gene TRBD1, 6 bases. Germline V CDR1 and CDR2: SNHLY, FYNNEI. This CDR3 has 14 residues. V lost 5 bases to trimming and J lost 9 bases, with 17 bases between them. CDR3 in amino acids: CASSSQGPSGEQFF. In DNA, the CDR3 is TGTGCCAGCAGTTCACAGGGACCCTCTGGTGAGCAGTTCTTC.

The chain links TRBV5-1 to TRBJ2-5; D is undetermined. Germline CDR1 is SGHRS and CDR2 is YFSETQ. CDR3 size: 15 residues. The V and J ends lost 5 bases and 2 bases respectively, with 16 bases between them. The CDR3 spells CASSFPSGPQETQYF. The CDR3 DNA reads as TGCGCCAGCAGTTTTCCATCGGGCCCACAAGAGACCCAGTACTTC.

J is TRBJ2-7 and V is TRBV6-5; D tentatively reads TRBD1 or TRBD2 (5 bases each). Germline CDR1 is MNHEY and CDR2 is SVGAGI. V was pared by 5 bases and J by 3 bases, with 14 bases between. This CDR3 spans 14 amino acids. CDR3 residues: CASSGEGPHYEQYF. CDR3 in DNA: TGTGCCAGCAGTGGCGAGGGGCCGCACTACGAGCAGTACTTC.

The V call is TRBV6-5, the J call TRBJ2-1; D uncertain. V lost 0 bases and J lost 9, with 12 bases in between. The CDR3 has 14 amino acids. Germline lookup yields CDR1 MNHEY and CDR2 SVGAGI. The CDR3 DNA is TGTGCCAGCAGTTACTCGAGAACCTGGGTTGAGCAGTTCTTC. Its translation: CASSYSRTWVEQFF.

This clone has more than one count but fewer than ten. This chain connects TRBV5-5 to TRBJ2-6, with D possibly matching TRBD2 (5 bases). The CDR3 loop spans 17 amino acids. Trimming removed 2 bases at V and 0 bases at J, with 12 bases between. Germline CDR1 and CDR2: SGHKS and YYEKEE (reference sequence). The CDR3 nucleotides read TGTGCCAGCAGCTTCAGCACGGGGAGCTCTGGGGCCAACGTCCTGACTTTC. This gives the protein CASSFSTGSSGANVLTF.

This rearrangement joins TRBV4-2 to TRBJ2-7; perhaps TRBD2 as D (5 bases). The V gene lost 1 base and the J gene lost 1 base, with 14 bases spanning the gap. The CDR3 totals 16 residues. Germline CDR1 is LGHNA and CDR2 is YNFKEQ. This CDR3 reads CASSQGVSGPSYEQYF. The CDR3 DNA sequence: TGTGCCAGCAGCCAAGGGGTGAGCGGACCTTCCTACGAGCAGTACTTC.

This clone has just a few counts. The chain uses TRBV6-5 and TRBJ1-1; D not resolved. V lost 5 bases and J lost 3, with 10 bases in between. CDR1 MNHEY and CDR2 SVGAGI come from the germline V gene. This CDR3 contains 13 residues. In nucleotides, the CDR3 is TGTGCCAGCAGTGTGGAAAGGTACACTGAAGCTTTCTTT. Residues: CASSVERYTEAFF.

This clone showed up just once. This chain uses TRBV30 with TRBJ1-1; 7 bases align to TRBD1. This CDR3 is 13 amino acids long. The J segment lost 3 bases and the V segment lost 3 bases, leaving 4 bases of the junction unmatched. Germline assignment: CDR1 GTSNPN and CDR2 SVGIG (reference sequence). This CDR3 is CAWRRDRDTEAFF. The DNA for the CDR3 is TGTGCCTGGAGACGTGACAGGGACACTGAAGCTTTCTTT.

This clone showed up just a few times. The V and J genes are TRBV25-1 and TRBJ2-6; 7 bases are a match to TRBD2. Germline-derived CDR1 and CDR2 are MGHDK and SYGVNS. The CDR3 has 15 residues. V dropped 4 bases and J dropped 7; count of bases not matched to a gene: 7. This CDR3 reads CASSGPGGDANVLTF. CDR3 DNA: TGTGCCAGCAGTGGCCCGGGAGGAGACGCCAACGTCCTGACTTTC.

The chain has TRBV29-1 and TRBJ2-5, with D maybe TRBD1 (6 bases). The CDR3 sequence is 11 residues long. Trimming took off 7 bases at V and 7 bases at J, with 13 bases between the two ends. Germline values: CDR1 SQVTM, CDR2 ANQGSEA. CDR3 nucleotide sequence: TGCAGCGGGGCTTTAGGGGGGACCCAGTACTTC. Translating gives CSGALGGTQYF.

A single count supports this clone. The rearrangement uses TRBV4-2 and TRBJ1-1, with D hard to call. V was cut by 1 base and J by 1 base, with 16 bases left in between. Germline loops: CDR1 LGHNA, CDR2 YNFKEQ. CDR3 size: 17 residues. CDR3 protein: CASSQVSLGLANTEAFF. CDR3 coding DNA: TGTGCCAGCAGCCAAGTAAGTCTTGGTTTAGCGAACACTGAAGCTTTCTTT.

This clone was observed a few times. This chain joins TRBV27 and TRBJ1-5; D gene unclear. CDR1 and CDR2 (germline): MNHEY, SMNVEV (reference sequence). Trimming left V 3 bases short and J 2 bases short, with 11 bases between. CDR3 length: 15 amino acids. CDR3 in amino acids: CASSFVWGGNQPQHF. The CDR3 DNA is TGTGCCAGCAGTTTTGTGTGGGGAGGCAATCAGCCCCAGCATTTT.